This T cell receptor beta chain is from a study of blood T cell repertoires in COVID-19. There are a few counts of this clone. Profiling relied on immunoSEQ multiplex PCR, and the TCRdb table lists in-frame clones only, not all of them. The table includes about 210,000 clones, around 90% detected once. CDR3 length: 14 amino acids. With 1 base removed from V and 0 bases from J, the gap between germline ends came to 4 bases. Germline V lookup: CDR1 SEHNR, CDR2 FQNEAQ (reference sequence). The V call is TRBV7-9, the J call TRBJ1-3, with unresolved D. Sequencing was performed on peripheral blood. The TCR was taken from a man between 25 and 39 years old with acute or convalescent COVID-19. The CDR3 here is CASSLEPSGNTIYF. DNA for the CDR3: TGTGCCAGCAGCTTAGAGCCCTCTGGAAACACCATATATTTT.